This section outlines one TCR beta chain sequence together with its context. Trimming stripped 8 bases from V and 2 bases from J, with 13 bases between. This CDR3 comprises 14 residues. CDR1 is SEHNR, CDR2 FQNEAQ, per germline (reference sequence). This specimen comes from a study of cytomegalovirus exposure and HLA in healthy donors. Whereas donors were nominally healthy upon sampling, unrecorded immune exposures were probable. In the PCR, 60 Vbeta and 13 Jbeta primers were used. Assay used: immunoSEQ multiplex PCR; TCRdb lists only in-frame clones, some missing. The sample carries tens of thousands of clones, under 80% recorded once.

Sequencing was done on a sample of PBMCs. This receptor was obtained from a man in his 60s in good health and CMV-seronegative. The chain uses TRBV7-9 and TRBJ2-1, with D possibly TRBD2 on 6 matching bases. Here the CDR3 reads CASRSSATYNEQFF. The CDR3, as DNA: TGTGCCAGCCGATCTAGCGCTACCTACAATGAGCAGTTCTTC.